Following are 7 T cell receptor beta chains from one sample sequenced in a study of human T cells and chemical hapten exposure. The time point is: patch test 3, about 24 weeks after DPC sensitization. As to treatment: therapeutic diphenylcyclopropenone sensitization with weekly scalp DPC. TCRdb re-analysed the RACE reads in MiXCR, keeping a single row per CDR3 protein. Of fewer than 55,000 distinct CDR3 sequences listed, 9.9% are singletons. The sample in question was whole blood, obtained in connection with sensitization to the hapten diphenylcyclopropenone (DPC). Receptors were obtained from a woman aged 40-49 years with alopecia areata. Some clones in this sample may be carry-over from other donors' samples.

The chain combines TRBV4-2 with TRBJ2-7, with D possibly matching TRBD2 (5 bases). Germline assignment: CDR1 LGHNA and CDR2 YNFKEQ. The CDR3 length is 14 residues. The V and J ends lost 1 base and 4 bases respectively, with 11 bases between them. The CDR3: CASSQAGIRYEQYF. The CDR3 DNA follows: TGTGCCAGCAGCCAAGCCGGGATCAGGTACGAGCAGTACTTC.

CDR3 sequence (DNA): TGTGCCAGCAGCGTAGGGGGCGCGGGCACCGGGGAGCTGTTTTTT. As protein: CASSVGGAGTGELFF. The rearrangement uses TRBV9 and TRBJ2-2; D is possibly TRBD1 or TRBD2 (5 bases each). The CDR3 spans 15 residues. Trimming pared 0 bases from V and 4 bases from J, leaving 10 bases between. The germline gives CDR1 SGDLS, CDR2 YYNGEE.

Written as DNA, the CDR3 is TGCGCCAGCAGCCCTCGGACAGGGGGCTACGAGCAGTACTTC. Translated, it gives CASSPRTGGYEQYF. V usage is TRBV4-1 and J usage is TRBJ2-7; TRBD1 aligns across 10 bases. In germline, CDR1 is MGHRA, CDR2 YSYEKL. V lost 4 bases to trimming and J lost 3 bases; unmatched junction nucleotides: 3. The CDR3 runs 14 residues.

This clonotype came up a few times. The chain joins TRBV20-1 to TRBJ1-1, with D tentatively TRBD1 (5 bases). The CDR3 length is 14 residues. V lost 1 base, J lost 4 bases, and 13 bases lay in between. The germline CDR1 and CDR2 sequences are DFQATT and SNEGSKA (reference sequence). CDR3 in DNA: TGCAGTGCTAGAGGGGAGGGGCGGAGCACTGAAGCTTTCTTT. This gives the protein CSARGEGRSTEAFF.

This clonotype was detected ten times or more. The chain recombines TRBV5-5 with TRBJ1-1, with 8 bases lining up with TRBD1. Trimming at V came to 0 bases and at J to 10 bases, leaving 5 bases not matched to a gene. The CDR3 runs 13 residues. Per germline, CDR1 SGHKS and CDR2 YYEKEE (reference sequence). The CDR3 loop reads CASSLEADRVAFF. The CDR3 region has the DNA TGTGCCAGCAGCTTGGAAGCGGACAGGGTAGCTTTCTTT. The variable domain in full, completed from reference TRBV5-5 and TRBJ1-1, reads DAGVTQSPTHLIKTRGQQVTLRCSPISGHKSVSWYQQVLGQGPQFIFQYYEKEERGRGNFPDRFSARQFPNYSSELNVNALLLGDSALYLCASSLEADRVAFFGQGTRLTVV.

This clonotype was seen a handful of times. The genes are TRBV9 and TRBJ2-7, with D unclear. V was clipped by 0 bases and J by 3 bases, with 7 bases between them. The germline V gene encodes CDR1 SGDLS and CDR2 YYNGEE. The CDR3 extends over 13 amino acids. The CDR3 region has the DNA TGTGCCAGCAGCGTAGACGACATCTACGAGCAGTACTTC. It is translated as CASSVDDIYEQYF.

J is TRBJ1-1 and V is TRBV3-1; 8 nucleotides line up with TRBD1. Germline lookup yields CDR1 LGHDT and CDR2 YNNKEL (reference sequence). The length of the CDR3 is 15 residues. J was trimmed by 1 base and V by 1 base; bases with no gene match: 2. CDR3 region: CASSQGTGRNTEAFF. CDR3 nucleotides: TGTGCCAGCAGCCAAGGGACAGGGCGGAACACTGAAGCTTTCTTT.